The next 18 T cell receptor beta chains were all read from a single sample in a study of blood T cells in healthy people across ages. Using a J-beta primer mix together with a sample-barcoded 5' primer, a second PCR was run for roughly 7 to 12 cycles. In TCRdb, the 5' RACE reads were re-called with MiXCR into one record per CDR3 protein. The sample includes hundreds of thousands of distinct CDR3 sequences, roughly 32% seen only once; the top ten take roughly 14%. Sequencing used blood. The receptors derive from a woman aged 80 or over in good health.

CDR3 sequence reads: CASPGGPGGKNRGQYF. CDR3 nucleotides: TGTGCCAGCCCCGGGGGACCTGGGGGGAAAAATCGGGGCCAGTACTTC. The rearrangement links TRBV2 to TRBJ2-5; a weak D match, TRBD2 (6 bases). V was shortened by 8 bases and J by 10 bases, with 29 bases between the two germline ends. The germline V gene encodes CDR1 SNHLY and CDR2 FYNNEI. This CDR3 spans 16 amino acids.

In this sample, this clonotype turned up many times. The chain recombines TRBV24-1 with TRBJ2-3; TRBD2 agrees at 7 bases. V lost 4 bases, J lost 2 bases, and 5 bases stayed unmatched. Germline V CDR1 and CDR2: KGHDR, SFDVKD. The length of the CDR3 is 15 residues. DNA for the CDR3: TGTGCCACCAGTGACCCGGGACTAATCACAGATACGCAGTATTTT. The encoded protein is CATSDPGLITDTQYF.

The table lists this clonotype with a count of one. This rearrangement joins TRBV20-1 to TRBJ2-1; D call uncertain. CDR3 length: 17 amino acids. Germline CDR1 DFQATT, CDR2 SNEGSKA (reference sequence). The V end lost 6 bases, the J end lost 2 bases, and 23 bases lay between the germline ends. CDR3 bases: TGCAGTGCCGTCCCCACTTTAGGGCGGAAGGCCTACAATGAGCAGTTCTTC. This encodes CSAVPTLGRKAYNEQFF.

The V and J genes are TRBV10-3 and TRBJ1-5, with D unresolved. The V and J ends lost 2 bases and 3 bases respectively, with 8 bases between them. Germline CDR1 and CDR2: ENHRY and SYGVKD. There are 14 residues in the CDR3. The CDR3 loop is CAISEDQDNQPQHF. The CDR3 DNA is TGTGCCATCAGTGAGGATCAGGACAATCAGCCCCAGCATTTT.

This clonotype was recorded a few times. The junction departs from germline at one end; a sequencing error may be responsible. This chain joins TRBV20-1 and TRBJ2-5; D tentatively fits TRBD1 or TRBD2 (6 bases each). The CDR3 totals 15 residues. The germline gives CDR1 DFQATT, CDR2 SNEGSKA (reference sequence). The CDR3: CNASTDRGAPETQYF. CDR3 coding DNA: TGCAATGCTTCCACCGATAGGGGGGCCCCGGAGACCCAGTACTTC.

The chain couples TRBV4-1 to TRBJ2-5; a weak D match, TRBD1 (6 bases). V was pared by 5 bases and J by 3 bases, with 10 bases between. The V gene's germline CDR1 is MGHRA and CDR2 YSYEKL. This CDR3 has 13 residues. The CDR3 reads CASSDGQKETQYF. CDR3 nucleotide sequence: TGCGCCAGCAGCGACGGACAGAAAGAGACCCAGTACTTC.

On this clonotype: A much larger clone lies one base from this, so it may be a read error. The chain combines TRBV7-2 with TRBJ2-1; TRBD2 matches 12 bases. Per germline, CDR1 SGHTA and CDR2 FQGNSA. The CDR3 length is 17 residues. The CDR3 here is CASSTAPSSGRANERFF. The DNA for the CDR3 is TGTGCCAGCAGCACCGCCCCATCTAGCGGGAGGGCCAATGAGCGGTTCTTC.

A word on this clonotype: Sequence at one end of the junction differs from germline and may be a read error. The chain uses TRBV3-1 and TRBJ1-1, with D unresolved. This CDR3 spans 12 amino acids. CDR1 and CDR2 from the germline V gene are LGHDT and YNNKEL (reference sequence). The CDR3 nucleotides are TGTGCCAGCGCGGGCCTCAACACTGGAGCTTTCTTT. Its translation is CASAGLNTGAFF.

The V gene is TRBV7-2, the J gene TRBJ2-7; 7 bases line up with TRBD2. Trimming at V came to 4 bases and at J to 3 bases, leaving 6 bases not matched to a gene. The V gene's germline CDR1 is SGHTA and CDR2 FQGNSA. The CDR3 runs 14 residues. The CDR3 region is CASSSGLSVYEQYF. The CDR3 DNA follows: TGTGCCAGCAGCTCGGGACTATCCGTCTACGAGCAGTACTTC.

The chain's CDR3 is CSARPTSGIFDEQFF. CDR3 coding DNA: TGCAGTGCTAGACCGACTAGCGGGATTTTCGATGAGCAGTTCTTC. The chain recombines TRBV20-1 with TRBJ2-1, with TRBD2 identical over 11 bases. J was trimmed by 8 bases and V by 2 bases; bases with no gene match: 8. This CDR3 is 15 amino acids long. Germline V gene lookup returns CDR1 DFQATT and CDR2 SNEGSKA (reference sequence).

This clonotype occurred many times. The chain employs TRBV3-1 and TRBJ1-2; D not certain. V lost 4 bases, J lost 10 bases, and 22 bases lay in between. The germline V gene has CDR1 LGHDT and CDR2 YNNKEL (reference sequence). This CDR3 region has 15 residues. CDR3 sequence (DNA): TGTGCCAGCAGCCGGCCGCGGGCAGCTCCTCAGGCCTACACCTTC. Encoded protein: CASSRPRAAPQAYTF. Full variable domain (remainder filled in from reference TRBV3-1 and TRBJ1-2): DTAVSQTPKYLVTQMGNDKSIKCEQNLGHDTMYWYKQDSKKFLKIMFSYNNKELIINETVPNRFSPKSPDKAHLNLHINSLELGDSAVYFCASSRPRAAPQAYTFGSGTRLTVV.

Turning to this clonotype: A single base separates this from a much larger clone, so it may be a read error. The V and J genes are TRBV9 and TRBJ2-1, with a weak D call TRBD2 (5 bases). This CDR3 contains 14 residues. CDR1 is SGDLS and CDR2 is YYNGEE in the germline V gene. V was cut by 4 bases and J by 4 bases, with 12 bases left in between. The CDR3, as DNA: TGTGCCAGCAGCACAAGACGGGGATACAATGAGCAGTTCTTC. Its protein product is CASSTRRGYNEQFF.

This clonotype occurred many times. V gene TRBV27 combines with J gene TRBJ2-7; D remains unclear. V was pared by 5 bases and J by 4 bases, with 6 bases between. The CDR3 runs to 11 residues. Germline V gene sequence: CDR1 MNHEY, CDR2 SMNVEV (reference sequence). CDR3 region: CASSDGYEQYF. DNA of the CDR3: TGTGCCAGCAGTGACGGGTACGAGCAGTACTTC.

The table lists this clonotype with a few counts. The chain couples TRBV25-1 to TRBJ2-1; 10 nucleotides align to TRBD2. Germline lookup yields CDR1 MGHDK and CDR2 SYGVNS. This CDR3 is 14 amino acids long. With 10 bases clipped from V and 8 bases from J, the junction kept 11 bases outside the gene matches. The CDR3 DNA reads TGTGCCAACGGGGGAGCGGGGGGGCTCGATGAGCAGTTCTTC. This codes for CANGGAGGLDEQFF. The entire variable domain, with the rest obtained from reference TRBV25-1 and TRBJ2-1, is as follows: EADIYQTPRYLVIGTGKKITLECSQTMGHDKMYWYQQDPGMELHLIHYSYGVNSTEKGDLSSESTVSRIRTEHFPLTLESARPSHTSQYLCANGGAGGLDEQFFGPGTRLTVL.

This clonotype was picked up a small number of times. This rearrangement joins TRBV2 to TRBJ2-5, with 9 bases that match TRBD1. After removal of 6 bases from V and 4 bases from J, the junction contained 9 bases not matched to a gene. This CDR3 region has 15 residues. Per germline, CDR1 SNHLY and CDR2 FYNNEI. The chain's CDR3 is CASREKTGGVETQYF. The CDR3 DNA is TGTGCCAGCAGGGAAAAGACAGGGGGGGTAGAGACCCAGTACTTC. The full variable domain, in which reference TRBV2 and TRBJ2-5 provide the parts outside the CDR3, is EPEVTQTPSHQVTQMGQEVILRCVPISNHLYFYWYRQILGQKVEFLVSFYNNEISEKSEIFDDQFSVERPDGSNFTLKIRSTKLEDSAMYFCASREKTGGVETQYFGPGTRLLVL.

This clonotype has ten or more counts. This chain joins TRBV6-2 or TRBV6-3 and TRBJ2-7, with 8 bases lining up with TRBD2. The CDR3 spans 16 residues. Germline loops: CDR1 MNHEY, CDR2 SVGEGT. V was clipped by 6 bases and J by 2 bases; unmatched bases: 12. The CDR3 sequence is CASRSYGGVDPYEQYF. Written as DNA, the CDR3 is TGTGCCAGCAGATCTTACGGGGGGGTTGACCCCTACGAGCAGTACTTC.

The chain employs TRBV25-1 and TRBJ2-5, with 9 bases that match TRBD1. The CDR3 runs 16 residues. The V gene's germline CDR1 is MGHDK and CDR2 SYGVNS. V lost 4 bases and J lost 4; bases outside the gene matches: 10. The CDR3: CASSATWGQGRETQYF. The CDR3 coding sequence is TGTGCCAGCAGTGCGACATGGGGACAGGGTCGAGAGACCCAGTACTTC.

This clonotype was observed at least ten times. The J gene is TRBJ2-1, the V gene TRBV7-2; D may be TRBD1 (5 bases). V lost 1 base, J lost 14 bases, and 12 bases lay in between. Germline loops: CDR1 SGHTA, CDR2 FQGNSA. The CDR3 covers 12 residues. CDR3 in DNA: TGTGCCAGCAGCTTAGAGGGGCCAGGGAAGTTCTTC. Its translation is CASSLEGPGKFF.